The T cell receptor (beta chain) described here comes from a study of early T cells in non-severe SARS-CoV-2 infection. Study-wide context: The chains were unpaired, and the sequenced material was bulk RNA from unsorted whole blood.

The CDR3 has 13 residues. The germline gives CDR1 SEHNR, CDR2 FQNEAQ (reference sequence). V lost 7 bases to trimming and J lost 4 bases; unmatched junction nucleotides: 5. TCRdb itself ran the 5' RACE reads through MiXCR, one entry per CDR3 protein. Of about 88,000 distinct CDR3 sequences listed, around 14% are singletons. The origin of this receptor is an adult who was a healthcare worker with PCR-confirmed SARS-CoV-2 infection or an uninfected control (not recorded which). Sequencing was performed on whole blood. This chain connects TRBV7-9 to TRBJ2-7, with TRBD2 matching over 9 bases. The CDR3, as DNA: TGTGCCAGCAATGGACTAGCGCCTTACGAGCAGTACTTC. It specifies CASNGLAPYEQYF.